This TCR beta chain was identified during a study of T cells in Graves' hyperthyroidism and ophthalmopathy. In this sample, this clonotype turned up many times. Researchers amplified the TCR beta CDR3 regions from RNA transcripts. First-round RT-PCR of the TCR CDR3 relied on the HTBI primer set. TCRdb re-derived calls from the multiplex PCR reads in MiXCR, one entry per CDR3 protein. In the table there are 600,000 to 650,000 distinct CDR3 sequences, roughly 20% of which are singletons. Germline lookup yields CDR1 SGHAT and CDR2 FQNNGV. V dropped 2 bases and J dropped 5; count of bases not matched to a gene: 13. The CDR3 has 17 amino acids.

The specimen sequenced was blood. This receptor was obtained from a man under 40 with Graves' ophthalmopathy. The gene calls are TRBV11-2 and TRBJ2-7; 9 nucleotides match TRBD2. CDR3 nucleotide sequence: TGTGCCAGCAGCTTAAGACTAGCGGCTTACTCTGAGCACGAGCAGTACTTC. Encoded protein: CASSLRLAAYSEHEQYF.